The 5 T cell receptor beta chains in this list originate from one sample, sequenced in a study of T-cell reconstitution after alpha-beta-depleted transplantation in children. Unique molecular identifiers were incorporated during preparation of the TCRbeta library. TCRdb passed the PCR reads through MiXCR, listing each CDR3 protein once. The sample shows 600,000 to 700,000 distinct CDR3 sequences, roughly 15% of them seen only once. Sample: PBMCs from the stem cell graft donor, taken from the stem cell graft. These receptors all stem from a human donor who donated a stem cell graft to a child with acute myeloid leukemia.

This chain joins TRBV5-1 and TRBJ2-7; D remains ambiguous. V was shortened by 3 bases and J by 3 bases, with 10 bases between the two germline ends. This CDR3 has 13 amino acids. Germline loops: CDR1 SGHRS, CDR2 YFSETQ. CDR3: CASSWDPNYEQYF. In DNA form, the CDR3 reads TGCGCCAGCAGCTGGGATCCTAACTACGAGCAGTACTTC.

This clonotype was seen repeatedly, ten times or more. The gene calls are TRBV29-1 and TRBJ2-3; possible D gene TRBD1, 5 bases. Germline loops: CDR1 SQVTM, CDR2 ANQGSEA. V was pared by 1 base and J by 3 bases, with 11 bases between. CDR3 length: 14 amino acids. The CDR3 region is CSVEGADNTDTQYF. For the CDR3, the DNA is TGCAGCGTTGAAGGGGCGGACAATACAGATACGCAGTATTTT.

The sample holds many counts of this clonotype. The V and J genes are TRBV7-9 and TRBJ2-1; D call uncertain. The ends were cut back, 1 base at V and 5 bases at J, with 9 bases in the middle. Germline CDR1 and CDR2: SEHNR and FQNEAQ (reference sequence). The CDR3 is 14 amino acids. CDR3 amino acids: CASSLGGTHNEQFF. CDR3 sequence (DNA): TGTGCCAGCAGCTTAGGGGGAACCCACAATGAGCAGTTCTTC. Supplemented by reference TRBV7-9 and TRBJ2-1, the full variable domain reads DTGVSQNPRHKITKRGQNVTFRCDPISEHNRLYWYRQTLGQGPEFLTYFQNEAQLEKSRLLSDRFSAERPKGSFSTLEIQRTEQGDSAMYLCASSLGGTHNEQFFGPGTRLTVL.

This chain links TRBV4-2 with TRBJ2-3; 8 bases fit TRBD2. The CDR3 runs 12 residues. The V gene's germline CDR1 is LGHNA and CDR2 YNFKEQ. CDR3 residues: CASGETTDTQYF. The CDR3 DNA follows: TGTGCTAGCGGGGAAACCACAGATACGCAGTATTTT.

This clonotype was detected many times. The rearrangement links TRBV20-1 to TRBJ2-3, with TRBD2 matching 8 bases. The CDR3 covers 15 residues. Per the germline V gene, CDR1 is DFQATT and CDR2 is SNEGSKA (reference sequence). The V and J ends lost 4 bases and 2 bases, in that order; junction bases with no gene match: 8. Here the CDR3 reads CSAKNGAGATDTQYF. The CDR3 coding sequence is TGCAGTGCTAAGAACGGAGCGGGGGCCACAGATACGCAGTATTTT.